This TCR beta chain emerged from a study of T cell repertoires in cytomegalovirus infection. Study-wide context: Carrying CMV and the relevant HLA type showed in public TCR beta signatures. Broader study findings: Summed frequency of shared TCR beta families picked out CMV carriers who also had the relevant HLA. The response measured ex vivo was dominated by TCR beta clonotypes (HLA-C-restricted and CMV-specific).

To note about this clonotype: Its antigen is not known.

The V segment lost 11 bases and the J segment 1 base; nucleotides outside the gene matches: 15. The CDR3 loop spans 16 amino acids. Per the germline V gene, CDR1 is MNHNS and CDR2 is SASEGT. TCRdb reanalysed the reads using MiXCR and keeps one entry per CDR3 protein. The sample includes over 250,000 distinct CDR3 sequences, roughly a fifth seen only once; the top ten take approximately 19%. The chain carries TRBV6-1 and TRBJ1-2, with TRBD1 matching over 8 bases. The sample consisted of cultured PBMCs, taken from culture after CMV antigen stimulation. The source of this sequence is a human donor in good health (CMV status not recorded). Some clones in this sample may be carry-over from other donors' samples. The CDR3 spells CAAGDRDRIFNYGYTF. As DNA, the CDR3 is TGTGCCGCGGGAGACAGGGACAGGATCTTTAACTATGGCTACACCTTC.